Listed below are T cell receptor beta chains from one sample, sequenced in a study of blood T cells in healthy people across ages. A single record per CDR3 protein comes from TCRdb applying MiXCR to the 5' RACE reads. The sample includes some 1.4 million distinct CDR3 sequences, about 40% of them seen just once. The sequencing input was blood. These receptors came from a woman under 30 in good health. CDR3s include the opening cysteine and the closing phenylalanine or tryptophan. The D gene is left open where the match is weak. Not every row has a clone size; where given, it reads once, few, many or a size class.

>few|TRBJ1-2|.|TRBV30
CAWSPGLQNYGYTF
TGTGCCTGGAGTCCGGGACTCCAAAACTATGGCTACACCTTC
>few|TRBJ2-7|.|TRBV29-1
CSALYAKNYEQYF
TGCAGCGCCCTTTACGCGAAAAACTACGAGCAGTACTTC
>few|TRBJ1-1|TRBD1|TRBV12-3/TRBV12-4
CASSSPDRVLGEAFF
TGTGCCAGCAGTTCGCCGGACAGGGTATTGGGTGAAGCTTTCTTT
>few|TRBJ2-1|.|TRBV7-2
CASSLVGINEQFF
TGTGCCAGCAGCTTAGTGGGCATTAATGAGCAGTTCTTC
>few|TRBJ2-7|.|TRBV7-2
CASSGSRGPYEQYF
TGTGCCAGCTCCGGCAGCCGGGGCCCCTACGAGCAGTACTTC
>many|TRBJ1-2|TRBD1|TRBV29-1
CSVELTGGANGYTF
TGCAGCGTTGAACTTACAGGGGGCGCGAATGGCTACACCTTC
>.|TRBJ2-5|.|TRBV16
CASSQARGQVETQYF
TGTGCCAGCAGCCAAGCGCGGGGGCAGGTAGAGACCCAGTACTTC
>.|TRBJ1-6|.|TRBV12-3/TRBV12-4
CASSSTIAYNSPLHF
TGTGCCAGCAGCTCAACTATCGCCTATAATTCACCCCTCCACTTT
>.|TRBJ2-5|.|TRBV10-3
CAISESTPGETQYF
TGTGCCATCAGTGAGTCGACCCCGGGTGAGACCCAGTACTTC
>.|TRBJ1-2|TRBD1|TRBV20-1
CSARGQAHNYGYTF
TGCAGTGCCAGGGGGCAGGCCCATAACTATGGCTACACCTTC
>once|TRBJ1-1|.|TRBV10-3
CAIREGRTEAFF
TGTGCCATCAGAGAGGGGCGAACTGAAGCTTTCTTT
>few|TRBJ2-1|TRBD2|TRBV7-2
CASSPSLAGGYEQFF
TGTGCCAGCAGCCCCAGTCTAGCGGGAGGGTATGAGCAGTTCTTC
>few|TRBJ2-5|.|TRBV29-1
CSVGSREETQYF
TGCAGCGTTGGGTCTCGGGAAGAGACCCAGTACTTC
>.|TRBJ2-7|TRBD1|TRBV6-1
CASSVYQGARSEQYF
TGTGCCAGCAGTGTCTACCAGGGGGCCCGTTCCGAGCAGTACTTC
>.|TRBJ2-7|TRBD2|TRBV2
CASSASSGRANEQYF
TGTGCCAGCAGCGCGTCTAGCGGGAGGGCCAATGAGCAGTACTTC
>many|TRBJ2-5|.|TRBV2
CASSDSETQYF
TGTGCCAGCAGTGACTCAGAGACCCAGTACTTC
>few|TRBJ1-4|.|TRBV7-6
CASSPPGTNEKLFF
TGTGCCAGCAGCCCGCCTGGGACTAATGAAAAACTGTTTTTT
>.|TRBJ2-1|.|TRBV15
CATSLLRDYNEQFF
TGTGCCACCAGCCTACTCCGGGACTACAATGAGCAGTTCTTC
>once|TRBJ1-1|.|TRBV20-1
CSAHGLKQNTEAFF
TGCAGTGCTCACGGACTTAAGCAGAACACTGAAGCTTTCTTT
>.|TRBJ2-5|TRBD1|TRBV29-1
CSVFRDSYNEQYF
TGCAGCGTATTTCGGGACAGCTACAATGAGCAGTACTTC
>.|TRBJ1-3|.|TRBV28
CASSLEGYTGNTIYF
TGTGCCAGCAGTTTAGAAGGGTATACTGGAAACACCATATATTTT
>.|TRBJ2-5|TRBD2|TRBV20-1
CSARVRRGGETQYF
TGCAGTGCTAGAGTGCGGAGGGGAGGGGAGACCCAGTACTTC
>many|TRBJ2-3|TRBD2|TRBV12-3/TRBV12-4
CASSPGLAGLETDTQYF
TGTGCCAGCAGTCCGGGACTAGCGGGGTTGGAGACAGATACGCAGTATTTT
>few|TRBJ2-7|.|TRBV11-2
CASSLVYTRSSFYEQYF
TGTGCCAGCAGCTTAGTCTATACAAGATCTTCCTTCTACGAGCAGTACTTC
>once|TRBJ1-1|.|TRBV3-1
CASSQDLLGFEAFF
TGTGCCAGCAGCCAAGATCTTTTGGGTTTTGAAGCTTTCTTT
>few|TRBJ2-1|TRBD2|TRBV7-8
CASSYPGAGTSGRYNEQFF
TGTGCCAGCAGCTACCCAGGGGCCGGGACTAGCGGGAGGTACAATGAGCAGTTCTTC
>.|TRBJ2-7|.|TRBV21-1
CASSKTPPGTGIYEQYF
TGTGCCAGCAGCAAGACCCCCCCCGGGACAGGCATCTACGAGCAGTACTTC
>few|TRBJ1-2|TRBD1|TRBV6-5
CASSHRTGVWSGYTF
TGTGCCAGCAGCCACCGGACAGGGGTTTGGTCTGGCTACACCTTC
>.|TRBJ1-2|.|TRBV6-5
CASSVGRIYGYTF
TGTGCCAGCAGTGTGGGACGGATCTATGGCTACACCTTC
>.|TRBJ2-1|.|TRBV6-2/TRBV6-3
CASRRTGDRGGAPNEQFF
TGTGCCAGCAGAAGAACTGGGGATAGGGGGGGGGCCCCCAATGAGCAGTTCTTC
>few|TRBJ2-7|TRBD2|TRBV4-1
CASSRLLAGKGEQYF
TGCGCCAGCAGCCGTCTACTAGCGGGAAAGGGCGAGCAGTACTTC
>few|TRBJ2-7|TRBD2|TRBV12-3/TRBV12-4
CASSFQGEGSNSYEQYF
TGTGCCAGCAGTTTCCAAGGGGAGGGCTCCAACTCCTACGAGCAGTACTTC
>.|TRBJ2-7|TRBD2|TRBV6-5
CASSYSVSSGNYEQYF
TGTGCCAGCAGTTACTCGGTTTCCAGCGGGAACTACGAGCAGTACTTC
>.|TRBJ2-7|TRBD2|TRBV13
CASSSAGLAGEQYF
TGTGCCAGCAGCTCCGCCGGACTAGCGGGCGAGCAGTACTTC
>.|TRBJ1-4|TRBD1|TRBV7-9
CASSSPGQGVTNEKLFF
TGTGCCAGCAGCTCGCCGGGACAGGGGGTAACTAATGAAAAACTGTTTTTT
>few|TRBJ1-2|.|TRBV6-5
CASTTTGPNYGYTF
TGTGCCAGCACTACCACAGGCCCCAACTATGGCTACACCTTC
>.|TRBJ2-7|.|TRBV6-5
CASRIEGSAGYEQYF
TGTGCCAGCAGGATAGAGGGTAGCGCTGGCTACGAGCAGTACTTC
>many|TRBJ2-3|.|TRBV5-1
CASSPGGSTDTQYF
TGTGCCAGCAGCCCCGGAGGAAGCACAGATACGCAGTATTTT
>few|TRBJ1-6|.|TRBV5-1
CASSLAGRGRSPLHF
TGCGCCAGCAGCTTGGCCGGTCGGGGCAGATCACCCCTCCACTTT
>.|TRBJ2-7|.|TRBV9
CASSPQGGTEQYF
TGTGCCAGCAGCCCCCAGGGGGGAACCGAGCAGTACTTC
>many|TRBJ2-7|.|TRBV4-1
CASSQGRVSYEQYF
TGTGCCAGCAGCCAAGGGCGGGTTTCCTACGAGCAGTACTTC
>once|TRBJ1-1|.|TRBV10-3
CAIKSPGVDTEAFF
TGTGCCATCAAATCCCCGGGGGTAGACACTGAAGCTTTCTTT